The rows below give T cell receptor beta chains drawn from one sample of a study of blood T cell repertoires in COVID-19. The protocol was immunoSEQ multiplex PCR, while the TCRdb copy is restricted to in-frame clones and leaves out a portion. The sample lists hundreds of thousands of clones, over 70% occurring once. The sequencing sample was made of peripheral blood. The receptors here all came from a middle-aged woman who had recovered from COVID-19. Each CDR3 is given with its conserved first and last residue. The order of the fields is clone size, V gene, D gene, J gene, CDR3 protein, CDR3 DNA. The D gene is left open where the match is weak. Only part of the rows carry a size: once, few, many, or a class if the clone is expanded.

-,TRBV27,TRBD1,TRBJ2-1,CASSPGPGQGLQREQFF,TGTGCCAGCAGCCCAGGGCCGGGACAGGGCCTACAACGGGAGCAGTTCTTC
-,TRBV10-2,-,TRBJ1-6,CASSPGKSPLHF,TGCGCCAGCAGTCCAGGGAAATCACCCCTCCACTTT
-,TRBV7-3,TRBD2,TRBJ2-7,CASSLHAGGNYEQYF,TGTGCCAGCAGCTTACATGCGGGGGGCAACTACGAGCAGTACTTC
-,TRBV6-1,-,TRBJ1-3,CASSELRNTIYF,TGTGCCAGCAGTGAATTAAGAAACACCATATATTTT
-,TRBV27,TRBD1,TRBJ1-1,CASSAPGTGRTEAFF,TGTGCCAGCAGTGCTCCCGGGACAGGGAGAACTGAAGCTTTCTTT
-,TRBV19,TRBD1,TRBJ1-2,CASSLRQGGGYTF,TGTGCCAGTAGTTTACGACAGGGGGGCGGCTACACCTTC
-,TRBV9,TRBD1,TRBJ2-3,CASSVEGQNTDTQYF,TGTGCCAGCAGCGTAGAGGGACAGAATACAGATACGCAGTATTTT
few,TRBV6-6,TRBD1,TRBJ1-1,CASSPPQGQGNTEAFF,TGTGCCAGCAGTCCTCCCCAGGGACAGGGGAACACTGAAGCTTTCTTT
-,TRBV4-2,TRBD1,TRBJ2-1,CASSQDRGLILDEQFF,TGTGCCAGCAGCCAAGACAGGGGGCTAATTTTGGATGAGCAGTTCTTC
-,TRBV13,-,TRBJ1-3,CASSLSGGNTIYF,TGTGCCAGCAGCTTATCGGGTGGAAACACCATATATTTT